A single sample gave rise to the 3 T cell receptor beta chains below, sequenced in a study of HIV-infected patients and healthy controls. Follow-up blood was drawn about 14 weeks, roughly three months, after antiretroviral therapy began. The repertoire came from unfractionated whole blood and reflected all unsorted peripheral T cells. cDNA was made from about 510 ng RNA using alpha and beta constant primers. Separate chain-specific third strand synthesis with multiplexing indices produced the alpha and beta libraries. TCRdb re-derived calls from the 5' RACE reads in MiXCR, one entry per CDR3 protein. The sample has thousands of distinct CDR3 sequences, less than 11% seen once. The starting material was blood, obtained during antiretroviral therapy. The receptor source for this set is an adult with HIV infection.

This clonotype is medium-sized within its sample. This sequence joins TRBV12-3 or TRBV12-4 and TRBJ2-3, with TRBD1 matching over 7 bases. The CDR3 loop spans 15 amino acids. V lost 4 bases to trimming and J lost 2 bases; unmatched junction nucleotides: 6. The CDR3 loop is CASSSLDRFTDTQYF. CDR3 in DNA: TGTGCCAGCAGTTCTTTGGACAGGTTCACAGATACGCAGTATTTT.

This clonotype is termed medium-sized. This rearrangement joins TRBV7-9 to TRBJ1-1; D is unclear. This CDR3 spans 15 amino acids. Germline V gives CDR1 SEHNR, CDR2 FQNEAQ (reference sequence). V gave up 5 bases and J gave up 0 bases, with 13 bases separating them. CDR3 region: CASSPRLGLNTEAFF. The CDR3 DNA follows: TGTGCCAGCAGCCCAAGGTTGGGCTTGAACACTGAAGCTTTCTTT.

The rearrangement uses TRBV12-3 or TRBV12-4 and TRBJ1-5; no definite D call. Trimming stripped 8 bases from V and 0 bases from J, with 11 bases between. CDR3 length: 14 residues. The CDR3, as DNA: TGTGCCAGCGGCCTCAGCTATAGCAATCAGCCCCAGCATTTT. Translation: CASGLSYSNQPQHF.